A selection of T cell receptor beta chains follows, all from one sample in a study of CD8+ T cells in alopecia areata. Profiled with immunoSEQ multiplex PCR; TCRdb holds only in-frame clones, not every one. The sample has about 190,000 clones, about three fifths seen once. The sample in question was CD4+ T cells sorted from blood, obtained at week 4, from a patient treated with tofacitinib. These receptors were obtained from a human donor with alopecia areata. Both conserved end residues are part of each CDR3. D genes are given only for firm matches. Some rows have no size entry. The others give once, few or many, or a class for an expanded clone.

len: 15
v_gene: TRBV7-2
j_gene: TRBJ2-1
d_gene: NA
abundance: NA
CDR3aa: CASSPTRNSYNEQFF
CDR3nt: TGTGCCAGCAGCCCGACTAGAAACTCCTACAATGAGCAGTTCTTC

len: 16
v_gene: TRBV29-1
j_gene: TRBJ2-3
d_gene: NA
abundance: few
CDR3aa: CSVLHRRDPNRDTQYF
CDR3nt: TGCAGCGTTCTACACCGAAGGGACCCCAACCGGGATACGCAGTATTTT

len: 12
v_gene: TRBV29-1
j_gene: TRBJ1-2
d_gene: NA
abundance: NA
CDR3aa: CSVFDGNYGYTF
CDR3nt: TGCAGCGTTTTCGACGGGAACTATGGCTACACCTTC

len: 15
v_gene: TRBV5-1
j_gene: TRBJ2-7
d_gene: TRBD2
abundance: once
CDR3aa: CASSLGTSGTAEQYF
CDR3nt: TGCGCCAGCAGCCTCGGGACTAGCGGCACCGCCGAGCAGTACTTC

len: 15
v_gene: TRBV7-9
j_gene: TRBJ2-7
d_gene: NA
abundance: few
CDR3aa: CASSSTGVGAYEQYF
CDR3nt: TGTGCCAGCAGCTCGACCGGGGTGGGGGCCTACGAGCAGTACTTC

len: 13
v_gene: TRBV15
j_gene: TRBJ2-3
d_gene: NA
abundance: NA
CDR3aa: CATSRDYRDTQYF
CDR3nt: TGTGCCACCAGCAGGGACTATAGGGATACGCAGTATTTT

len: 14
v_gene: TRBV29-1
j_gene: TRBJ2-3
d_gene: NA
abundance: NA
CDR3aa: CSVEGRSPTDTQYF
CDR3nt: TGCAGCGTTGAAGGCAGAAGCCCCACAGATACGCAGTATTTT

len: 15
v_gene: TRBV5-6
j_gene: TRBJ1-2
d_gene: TRBD1
abundance: NA
CDR3aa: CASSLPGGKALGYTF
CDR3nt: TGTGCCAGCAGCTTGCCAGGGGGAAAGGCCTTGGGCTACACCTTC

len: 15
v_gene: TRBV7-2
j_gene: TRBJ2-3
d_gene: NA
abundance: few
CDR3aa: CASSVSGRRTDTQYF
CDR3nt: TGTGCCAGCAGCGTGTCCGGGCGGCGCACAGATACGCAGTATTTT

len: 16
v_gene: TRBV5-1
j_gene: TRBJ2-3
d_gene: TRBD2
abundance: NA
CDR3aa: CASSSAASGITDTQYF
CDR3nt: TGCGCCAGCAGCTCGGCCGCTAGCGGGATAACAGATACGCAGTATTTT

len: 13
v_gene: TRBV25-1
j_gene: TRBJ2-7
d_gene: NA
abundance: NA
CDR3aa: CASSAELAREQYF
CDR3nt: TGTGCCAGCAGCGCGGAACTAGCTCGAGAGCAGTACTTC

len: 15
v_gene: TRBV10-3
j_gene: TRBJ1-2
d_gene: NA
abundance: NA
CDR3aa: CAISGSVTANYGYTF
CDR3nt: TGTGCCATCAGTGGGTCGGTGACAGCGAACTATGGCTACACCTTC

len: 14
v_gene: TRBV7-2
j_gene: TRBJ1-5
d_gene: NA
abundance: NA
CDR3aa: CASSLDRVNQPQHF
CDR3nt: TGTGCCAGCAGCTTAGATAGGGTGAATCAGCCCCAGCATTTT

len: 16
v_gene: TRBV5-4
j_gene: TRBJ1-5
d_gene: TRBD1
abundance: NA
CDR3aa: CASSLERGQGPQPQHF
CDR3nt: TGTGCCAGCAGCTTGGAGAGGGGACAGGGGCCGCAGCCCCAGCATTTT

len: 12
v_gene: TRBV29-1
j_gene: TRBJ1-1
d_gene: TRBD1
abundance: NA
CDR3aa: CSVAGQGIEAFF
CDR3nt: TGCAGCGTGGCGGGACAGGGGATTGAAGCTTTCTTT

len: 15
v_gene: TRBV5-1
j_gene: TRBJ2-1
d_gene: NA
abundance: NA
CDR3aa: CASSLVPGLSNEQFF
CDR3nt: TGCGCCAGCAGCTTGGTGCCGGGGTTGAGTAATGAGCAGTTCTTC

len: 14
v_gene: TRBV29-1
j_gene: TRBJ2-5
d_gene: NA
abundance: few
CDR3aa: CSVVAGMGTETQYF
CDR3nt: TGCAGCGTTGTGGCGGGAATGGGTACAGAGACCCAGTACTTC

len: 16
v_gene: TRBV29-1
j_gene: TRBJ2-5
d_gene: NA
abundance: NA
CDR3aa: CSVEGVANGWQETQYF
CDR3nt: TGCAGCGTTGAAGGGGTCGCCAATGGGTGGCAAGAGACCCAGTACTTC

len: 16
v_gene: TRBV4-2
j_gene: TRBJ2-1
d_gene: NA
abundance: NA
CDR3aa: CASSQVVEGAYNEQFF
CDR3nt: TGTGCCAGCAGCCAAGTTGTAGAGGGGGCCTACAATGAGCAGTTCTTC

len: 17
v_gene: TRBV7-2
j_gene: TRBJ2-1
d_gene: TRBD2
abundance: NA
CDR3aa: CASSLEWLAGPYNEQFF
CDR3nt: TGTGCCAGCAGCTTAGAGTGGCTAGCGGGACCCTACAATGAGCAGTTCTTC

len: 14
v_gene: TRBV7-2
j_gene: TRBJ1-2
d_gene: TRBD1
abundance: NA
CDR3aa: CASSLERTGYGYTF
CDR3nt: TGTGCCAGCAGCTTAGAGAGGACAGGGTATGGCTACACCTTC

len: 13
v_gene: TRBV28
j_gene: TRBJ2-7
d_gene: NA
abundance: NA
CDR3aa: CATTDRSSYEQYF
CDR3nt: TGTGCCACCACTGACAGGAGCTCCTACGAGCAGTACTTC

len: 14
v_gene: TRBV5-6
j_gene: TRBJ2-7
d_gene: NA
abundance: NA
CDR3aa: CASSLEPEIYEQYF
CDR3nt: TGTGCCAGCAGCTTGGAACCGGAGATCTACGAGCAGTACTTC

len: 16
v_gene: TRBV5-1
j_gene: TRBJ2-1
d_gene: NA
abundance: NA
CDR3aa: CASSLEPGSPYNEQFF
CDR3nt: TGCGCCAGCAGCTTGGAACCAGGGAGTCCCTACAATGAGCAGTTCTTC

len: 15
v_gene: TRBV4-3
j_gene: TRBJ2-5
d_gene: NA
abundance: NA
CDR3aa: CASSQNPLGGETQYF
CDR3nt: TGCGCCAGCAGCCAAAACCCTCTTGGTGGGGAGACCCAGTACTTC

len: 12
v_gene: TRBV19
j_gene: TRBJ2-2
d_gene: NA
abundance: few
CDR3aa: CAATENTGELFF
CDR3nt: TGTGCTGCTACAGAAAACACCGGGGAGCTGTTTTTT

len: 14
v_gene: TRBV7-2
j_gene: TRBJ1-2
d_gene: NA
abundance: NA
CDR3aa: CASSLTGISYGYTF
CDR3nt: TGTGCCAGCAGCTTAACAGGGATAAGCTATGGCTACACCTTC

len: 15
v_gene: TRBV5-1
j_gene: TRBJ2-1
d_gene: NA
abundance: NA
CDR3aa: CASSLAGLQYHEQFF
CDR3nt: TGCGCCAGCAGCTTGGCCGGTTTACAGTACCATGAGCAGTTCTTC

len: 13
v_gene: TRBV29-1
j_gene: TRBJ2-7
d_gene: TRBD1
abundance: NA
CDR3aa: CSVGLGQGYEQYF
CDR3nt: TGCAGCGTTGGTCTGGGACAGGGCTACGAGCAGTACTTC

len: 16
v_gene: TRBV6-5
j_gene: TRBJ1-5
d_gene: NA
abundance: NA
CDR3aa: CASSSSPGGAGQPQHF
CDR3nt: TGTGCCAGCAGTTCATCCCCAGGAGGGGCCGGTCAGCCCCAGCATTTT

len: 15
v_gene: TRBV28
j_gene: TRBJ1-4
d_gene: NA
abundance: NA
CDR3aa: CASSFGTARTGKLFF
CDR3nt: TGTGCCAGCAGTTTTGGGACCGCTCGGACCGGAAAACTGTTTTTT

len: 17
v_gene: TRBV29-1
j_gene: TRBJ2-1
d_gene: NA
abundance: NA
CDR3aa: CSVEARFSVRTYNEQFF
CDR3nt: TGCAGCGTTGAAGCCAGGTTTTCGGTGCGGACTTACAATGAGCAGTTCTTC

len: 15
v_gene: TRBV18
j_gene: TRBJ1-2
d_gene: NA
abundance: few
CDR3aa: CASSPPDRQPWGYTF
CDR3nt: TGTGCCAGCTCACCACCGGACAGACAACCTTGGGGCTACACCTTC

len: 13
v_gene: TRBV5-6
j_gene: TRBJ2-5
d_gene: NA
abundance: few
CDR3aa: CASSFRGAETQYF
CDR3nt: TGTGCCAGCAGCTTTCGCGGCGCGGAGACCCAGTACTTC

len: 14
v_gene: TRBV30
j_gene: TRBJ2-2
d_gene: NA
abundance: once
CDR3aa: CAWSVPGAIGELFF
CDR3nt: TGTGCCTGGAGTGTCCCGGGAGCTATCGGGGAGCTGTTTTTT

len: 11
v_gene: TRBV5-6
j_gene: TRBJ2-3
d_gene: NA
abundance: NA
CDR3aa: CASSLGYTQYF
CDR3nt: TGTGCCAGCAGCTTGGGATATACGCAGTATTTT

len: 15
v_gene: TRBV28
j_gene: TRBJ2-7
d_gene: TRBD1
abundance: NA
CDR3aa: CASSSSGTGTYEQYF
CDR3nt: TGTGCCAGCAGTTCGTCCGGGACAGGAACGTACGAGCAGTACTTC

len: 13
v_gene: TRBV29-1
j_gene: TRBJ2-2
d_gene: NA
abundance: few
CDR3aa: CSVEGLAVGELFF
CDR3nt: TGCAGCGTTGAAGGGCTAGCTGTCGGGGAGCTGTTTTTT

len: 12
v_gene: TRBV7-2
j_gene: TRBJ1-3
d_gene: NA
abundance: NA
CDR3aa: CASSLSPNTIYF
CDR3nt: TGTGCCAGCAGCTTATCCCCTAACACCATATATTTT

len: 14
v_gene: TRBV7-9
j_gene: TRBJ2-2
d_gene: TRBD2
abundance: once
CDR3aa: CASSLGLAVGELFF
CDR3nt: TGTGCCAGCAGCTTAGGTCTAGCGGTCGGGGAGCTGTTTTTT

len: 14
v_gene: TRBV5-4
j_gene: TRBJ2-1
d_gene: TRBD2
abundance: once
CDR3aa: CASSLVGPGGEQFF
CDR3nt: TGTGCCAGCAGCTTGGTTGGTCCGGGAGGAGAGCAGTTCTTC

len: 15
v_gene: TRBV28
j_gene: TRBJ2-7
d_gene: NA
abundance: few
CDR3aa: CASSLGVLEGHEQYF
CDR3nt: TGTGCCAGCAGTTTAGGGGTCCTAGAGGGCCACGAGCAGTACTTC

len: 15
v_gene: TRBV5-1
j_gene: TRBJ2-2
d_gene: NA
abundance: few
CDR3aa: CASSPGYPNTGELFF
CDR3nt: TGCGCCAGCAGCCCAGGGTATCCGAACACCGGGGAGCTGTTTTTT

len: 15
v_gene: TRBV28
j_gene: TRBJ1-5
d_gene: NA
abundance: few
CDR3aa: CASSVRGGAGQPQHF
CDR3nt: TGTGCCAGCAGCGTTAGGGGGGGGGCGGGGCAGCCCCAGCATTTT

len: 14
v_gene: TRBV5-4
j_gene: TRBJ2-7
d_gene: NA
abundance: NA
CDR3aa: CASSRSDPIYEQYF
CDR3nt: TGTGCCAGCAGCCGCTCTGACCCAATCTACGAGCAGTACTTC

len: 14
v_gene: TRBV7-2
j_gene: TRBJ1-5
d_gene: NA
abundance: few
CDR3aa: CASSLGVGGRPQHF
CDR3nt: TGTGCCAGCAGCTTAGGAGTCGGGGGACGGCCCCAGCATTTT